This TCR beta chain was captured in a study of blood T cell repertoires in COVID-19. Study-wide context: Cohort 3 recovered donors had two negative PCRs, clearance, or symptom resolution.

Participants' reported clinical history set cohort assignment. Original processing notes: It was from reference gene primer amplification that nucleated cell counts were estimated. Assay: immunoSEQ multiplex PCR; the TCRdb copy retains only in-frame clones and omits some. D and trimming come from the DNA, and the V and J calls and clone size come from that table. Among about 170,000 clones, around three quarters were seen once, and the ten largest hold around a fifth. The length of the CDR3 is 12 residues. Per germline, CDR1 GTSNPN and CDR2 SVGIG (reference sequence). V shed 2 bases and J 9 bases; nucleotides not matched to a gene: 3.

The sample was PBMCs or T cells enriched from blood (not recorded which). The receptor was isolated from a woman in her seventies in a cohort exposed to, infected with or recovered from COVID-19 (not recorded which). The rearrangement links TRBV30 to TRBJ2-7, with 11 bases identical to TRBD2. CDR3 nucleotide sequence: TGTGCCTGGAGTTTAGCGGGAGGGGTGCAGTACTTC. Protein sequence: CAWSLAGGVQYF.